Listed below are T cell receptor beta chains from one sample, sequenced in a study of CD8+CD57+ T cells in acquired aplastic anemia. One entry per CDR3 protein results from TCRdb running MiXCR on the reads. The sample holds 150,000 to 200,000 distinct CDR3 sequences, more than 45% seen once. The sequenced sample was sorted CD4+, CD8+, or CD8+CD57+ T cells (not recorded which) from PBMCs. These receptors all stem from a human donor with aplastic anemia. CDR3s include the opening cysteine and the closing phenylalanine or tryptophan. The order of the fields is clone size, V gene, D gene, J gene, CDR3 protein, CDR3 DNA. The D gene is left open where the match is weak. Clone size is not always given. Where it is, it says once, few, many or a class for expanded clones.

abundance: once
v_gene: TRBV29-1
d_gene: TRBD1
j_gene: TRBJ2-5
CDR3aa: CSVADRGRETQYF
CDR3nt: TGCAGCGTTGCGGACAGGGGGCGAGAGACCCAGTACTTC

abundance: NA
v_gene: TRBV19
d_gene: NA
j_gene: TRBJ2-7
CDR3aa: CASIGRSYEQYF
CDR3nt: TGTGCCAGTATTGGCAGATCCTACGAGCAGTACTTC

abundance: many
v_gene: TRBV11-3
d_gene: NA
j_gene: TRBJ2-1
CDR3aa: CASSLDSLYLYNEQFF
CDR3nt: TGTGCCAGCAGCTTAGACTCACTATATCTCTACAATGAGCAGTTCTTC

abundance: NA
v_gene: TRBV10-3
d_gene: TRBD1
j_gene: TRBJ1-2
CDR3aa: CAISVRGLQGGYTF
CDR3nt: TGTGCCATCAGTGTTAGGGGGCTCCAGGGGGGCTACACCTTC

abundance: many
v_gene: TRBV20-1
d_gene: NA
j_gene: TRBJ2-3
CDR3aa: CSASNPTDTQYF
CDR3nt: TGCAGTGCTAGTAACCCGACAGATACGCAGTATTTT

abundance: many
v_gene: TRBV5-4
d_gene: NA
j_gene: TRBJ2-3
CDR3aa: CASSLNGGTDTQYF
CDR3nt: TGTGCCAGCAGCTTGAACGGAGGCACAGATACGCAGTATTTT

abundance: many
v_gene: TRBV5-6
d_gene: NA
j_gene: TRBJ1-5
CDR3aa: CASSRRARSNQPQHF
CDR3nt: TGTGCCAGCAGTCGTAGAGCCCGGAGTAATCAGCCCCAGCATTTT

abundance: many
v_gene: TRBV29-1
d_gene: NA
j_gene: TRBJ1-1
CDR3aa: CSVRTVMLNTEAFF
CDR3nt: TGCAGCGTGAGGACTGTTATGTTGAACACTGAAGCTTTCTTT

abundance: many
v_gene: TRBV2
d_gene: NA
j_gene: TRBJ1-3
CDR3aa: CASSEGWFGIGNTIYF
CDR3nt: TGTGCCAGCAGTGAAGGATGGTTCGGTATTGGAAACACCATATATTTT

abundance: many
v_gene: TRBV19
d_gene: NA
j_gene: TRBJ1-6
CDR3aa: CASSIPTVVNSPLHF
CDR3nt: TGTGCCAGTAGTATCCCGACTGTCGTCAATTCACCCCTCCACTTT

abundance: NA
v_gene: TRBV27
d_gene: NA
j_gene: TRBJ1-2
CDR3aa: CASSLSVRGTTNYGYTF
CDR3nt: TGTGCCAGCAGTTTATCGGTCAGGGGCACTACTAACTATGGCTACACCTTC

abundance: many
v_gene: TRBV7-8
d_gene: NA
j_gene: TRBJ1-5
CDR3aa: CASSPDYGPQHF
CDR3nt: TGTGCCAGCAGCCCCGATTATGGGCCCCAGCATTTT

abundance: many
v_gene: TRBV7-2
d_gene: NA
j_gene: TRBJ1-5
CDR3aa: CASSFSGVSNQPQHF
CDR3nt: TGTGCCAGCAGCTTCTCAGGAGTTAGCAATCAGCCCCAGCATTTT

abundance: NA
v_gene: TRBV10-3
d_gene: NA
j_gene: TRBJ1-1
CDR3aa: CATFTGGRTEAFF
CDR3nt: TGTGCCACCTTTACGGGGGGGCGCACTGAAGCTTTCTTT

abundance: many
v_gene: TRBV11-1
d_gene: NA
j_gene: TRBJ1-5
CDR3aa: CASSPSPLQGLYQPQHF
CDR3nt: TGTGCCAGCAGCCCCTCCCCACTACAGGGATTATATCAGCCCCAGCATTTT

abundance: once
v_gene: TRBV5-1
d_gene: TRBD1
j_gene: TRBJ2-7
CDR3aa: CASSLAWGQGSHEQYF
CDR3nt: TGCGCCAGCAGCTTGGCCTGGGGACAGGGGAGCCACGAGCAGTACTTC

abundance: few
v_gene: TRBV11-1
d_gene: NA
j_gene: TRBJ1-1
CDR3aa: CASSLGLLRANTEAFF
CDR3nt: TGTGCCAGCAGCTTAGGCCTCCTACGGGCGAACACTGAAGCTTTCTTT

abundance: many
v_gene: TRBV9
d_gene: NA
j_gene: TRBJ1-2
CDR3aa: CASSVGTNYGYTF
CDR3nt: TGTGCCAGCAGCGTAGGCACTAACTATGGCTACACCTTC

abundance: NA
v_gene: TRBV15
d_gene: TRBD1
j_gene: TRBJ1-1
CDR3aa: CATSRDQRGLNTEAFF
CDR3nt: TGTGCCACCAGCAGAGATCAGAGGGGGCTGAACACTGAAGCTTTCTTT

abundance: once
v_gene: TRBV20-1
d_gene: TRBD2
j_gene: TRBJ2-3
CDR3aa: CSAGGLAGATDTQYF
CDR3nt: TGCAGTGCCGGAGGACTAGCGGGAGCCACAGATACGCAGTATTTT

abundance: NA
v_gene: TRBV11-2
d_gene: NA
j_gene: TRBJ2-6
CDR3aa: CASSSVGDVLTF
CDR3nt: TGTGCCAGCAGCTCCGTAGGGGACGTCCTGACTTTC

abundance: NA
v_gene: TRBV11-2
d_gene: NA
j_gene: TRBJ2-7
CDR3aa: CASSFETGHYEQYF
CDR3nt: TGTGCCAGCAGCTTTGAGACAGGACACTACGAGCAGTACTTC

abundance: many
v_gene: TRBV3-1
d_gene: NA
j_gene: TRBJ2-5
CDR3aa: CASSQGQETQYF
CDR3nt: TGTGCCAGCAGCCAGGGACAAGAGACCCAGTACTTC

abundance: few
v_gene: TRBV20-1
d_gene: NA
j_gene: TRBJ1-6
CDR3aa: CSARRDLTGILDSPLHF
CDR3nt: TGCAGTGCTAGAAGGGACTTAACAGGAATACTGGATTCACCCCTCCACTTT